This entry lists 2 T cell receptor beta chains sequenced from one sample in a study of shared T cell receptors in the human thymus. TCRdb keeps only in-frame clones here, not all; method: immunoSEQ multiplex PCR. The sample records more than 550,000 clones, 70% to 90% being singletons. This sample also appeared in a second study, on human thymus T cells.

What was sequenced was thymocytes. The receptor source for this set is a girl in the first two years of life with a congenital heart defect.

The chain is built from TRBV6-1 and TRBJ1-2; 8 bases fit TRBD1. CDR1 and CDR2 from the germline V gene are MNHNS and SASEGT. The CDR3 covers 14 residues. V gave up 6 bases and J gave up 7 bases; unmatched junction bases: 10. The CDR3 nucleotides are TGTGCCAGCAGCTACGGACAGGGTATTTCTGGCTACACCTTC. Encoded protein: CASSYGQGISGYTF.

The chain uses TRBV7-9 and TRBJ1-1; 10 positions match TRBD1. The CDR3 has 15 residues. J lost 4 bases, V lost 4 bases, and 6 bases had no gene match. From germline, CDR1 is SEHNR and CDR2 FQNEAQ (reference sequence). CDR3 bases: TGTGCCAGCAGCTCAGGACAGGGGGGTCGCACTGAAGCTTTCTTT. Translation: CASSSGQGGRTEAFF.